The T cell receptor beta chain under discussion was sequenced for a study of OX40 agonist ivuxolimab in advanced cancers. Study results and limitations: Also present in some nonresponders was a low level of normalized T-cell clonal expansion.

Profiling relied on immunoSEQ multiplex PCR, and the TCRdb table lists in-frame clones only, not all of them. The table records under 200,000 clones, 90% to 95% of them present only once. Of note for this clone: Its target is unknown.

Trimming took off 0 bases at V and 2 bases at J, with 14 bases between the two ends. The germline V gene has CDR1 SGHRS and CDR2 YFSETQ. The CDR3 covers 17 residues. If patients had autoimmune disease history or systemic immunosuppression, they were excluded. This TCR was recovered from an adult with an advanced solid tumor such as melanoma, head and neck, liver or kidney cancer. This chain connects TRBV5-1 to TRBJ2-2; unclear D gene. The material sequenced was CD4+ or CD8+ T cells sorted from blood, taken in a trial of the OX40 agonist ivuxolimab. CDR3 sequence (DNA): TGCGCCAGCAGCTTGGGCGGCTTAGAACTAAACACCGGGGAGCTGTTTTTT. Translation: CASSLGGLELNTGELFF. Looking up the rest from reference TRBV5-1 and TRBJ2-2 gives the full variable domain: KAGVTQTPRYLIKTRGQQVTLSCSPISGHRSVSWYQQTPGQGLQFLFEYFSETQRNKGNFPGRFSGRQFSNSRSEMNVSTLELGDSALYLCASSLGGLELNTGELFFGEGSRLTVL.